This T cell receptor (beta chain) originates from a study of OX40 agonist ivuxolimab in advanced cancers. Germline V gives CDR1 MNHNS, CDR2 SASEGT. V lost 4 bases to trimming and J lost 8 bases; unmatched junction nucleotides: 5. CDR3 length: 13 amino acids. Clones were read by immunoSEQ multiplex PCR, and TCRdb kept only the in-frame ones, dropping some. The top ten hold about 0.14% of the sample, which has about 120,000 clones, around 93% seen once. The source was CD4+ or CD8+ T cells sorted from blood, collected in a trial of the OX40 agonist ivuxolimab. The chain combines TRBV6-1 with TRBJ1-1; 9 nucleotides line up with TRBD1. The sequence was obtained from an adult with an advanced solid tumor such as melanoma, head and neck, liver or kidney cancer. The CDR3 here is CASSAGQGMEAFF. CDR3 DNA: TGTGCCAGCAGTGCGGGACAGGGAATGGAAGCTTTCTTT.